The clone carrying this TCR beta chain was recorded at least ten times. This specimen belongs to a study of T cells in Graves' hyperthyroidism and ophthalmopathy. RNA transcripts yielded amplified TCR beta CDR3 regions. The TCR CDR3 first-round RT-PCR relied on the HTBI primer set. TCRdb passed the multiplex PCR reads through MiXCR, listing each CDR3 protein once. Of about 360,000 distinct CDR3 sequences in the sample, 15% to 19% were seen once. The authors obtained PBMCs from around 10 ml of fresh peripheral blood. This CDR3 comprises 14 residues. V was clipped by 5 bases and J by 5 bases, with 12 bases between them. Germline loops: CDR1 MDHEN, CDR2 SYDVKM.

Material for sequencing was blood. The clonotype was recovered from a woman younger than 35 with Graves' hyperthyroidism that later progressed to Graves' ophthalmopathy. The rearrangement joins TRBV28 to TRBJ1-4, with D perhaps matching TRBD1 (6 bases). CDR3 sequence: CASSPDRANEKLFF. DNA for the CDR3: TGTGCCAGCAGTCCGGACAGAGCCAATGAAAAACTGTTTTTT.